Following are 5 T cell receptor beta chains from one sample sequenced in a study of shared clonotypes between healthy human individuals. Some clones are missing from TCRdb's copy, which holds only in-frame ones; the method was immunoSEQ multiplex PCR. The sample lists about 2 million clones; over 85% were seen once. Input material: naive CD4+ T cells sorted from blood. Described subset: CD45RA+ positively selected. Source of these receptors: a man younger than 35 in good health.

This chain uses TRBV27 with TRBJ2-2; D perhaps matches TRBD2 (6 bases). Germline V gives CDR1 MNHEY, CDR2 SMNVEV (reference sequence). V shed 6 bases and J shed 3 bases, with 11 bases lying between them. The CDR3 has 14 residues. CDR3 bases: TGTGCCAGCAGGGTCGGGACTCACACCGGGGAGCTGTTTTTT. Protein product: CASRVGTHTGELFF.

In DNA, the CDR3 is TGTGCCAGCAGGCCGGGGGGAAGTCTTAACTATGGCTACACCTTC. Translation: CASRPGGSLNYGYTF. The V call is TRBV6-5, the J call TRBJ1-2; possibly TRBD1 for D (5 bases). The V gene's germline CDR1 is MNHEY and CDR2 SVGAGI. CDR3 length equals 15 residues. Trimming took off 6 bases at V and 1 base at J, with 15 bases between the two ends.

The chain combines TRBV18 with TRBJ2-3; 8 nucleotides match TRBD2. V shed 3 bases and J 7 bases; nucleotides not matched to a gene: 12. This CDR3 contains 16 residues. Germline assignment: CDR1 KGHSH and CDR2 LQKENI. The CDR3 DNA reads TGTGCCAGCTCACCCACGGGGGGGTCCCCCACGTATACGCAGTATTTT. Amino acid sequence: CASSPTGGSPTYTQYF.

This clone was counted a few times. V is TRBV19 and J is TRBJ1-2, with 7 bases matching TRBD1. The CDR3 spans 13 residues. Germline V lookup: CDR1 LNHDA, CDR2 SQIVND (reference sequence). The V gene end was trimmed by 3 bases and the J gene end by 4 bases; junction bases not matched to a gene: 2. CDR3 sequence: CASSMDRSYGYTF. The DNA of the CDR3 is TGTGCCAGTAGTATGGACAGGAGCTATGGCTACACCTTC.

This chain links TRBV30 with TRBJ1-2; the match to TRBD1 covers 9 bases. CDR3 length: 14 amino acids. Germline V CDR1 and CDR2: GTSNPN, SVGIG (reference sequence). Trimming at V came to 7 bases and at J to 2 bases, leaving 8 bases not matched to a gene. The CDR3 nucleotides are TGTGCCTCGACCGACAGGGGGGGAAACTATGGCTACACCTTC. As protein: CASTDRGGNYGYTF.